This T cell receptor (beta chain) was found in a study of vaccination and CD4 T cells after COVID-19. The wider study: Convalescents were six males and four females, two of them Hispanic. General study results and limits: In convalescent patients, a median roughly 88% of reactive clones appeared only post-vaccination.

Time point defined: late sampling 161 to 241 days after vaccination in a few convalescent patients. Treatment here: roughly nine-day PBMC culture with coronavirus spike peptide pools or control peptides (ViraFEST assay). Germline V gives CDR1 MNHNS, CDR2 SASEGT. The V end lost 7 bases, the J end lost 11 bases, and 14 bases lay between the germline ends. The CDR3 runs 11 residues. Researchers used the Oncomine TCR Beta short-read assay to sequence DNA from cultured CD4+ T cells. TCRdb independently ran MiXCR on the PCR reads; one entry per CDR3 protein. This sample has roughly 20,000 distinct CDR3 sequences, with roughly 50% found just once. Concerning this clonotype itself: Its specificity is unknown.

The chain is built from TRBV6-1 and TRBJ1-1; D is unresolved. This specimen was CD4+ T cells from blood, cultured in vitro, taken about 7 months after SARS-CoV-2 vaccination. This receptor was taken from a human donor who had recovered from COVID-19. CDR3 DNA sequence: TGTGCCAGCAAGCGGGCTCTAAATGCTTTCTTT. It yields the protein CASKRALNAFF.